This T cell receptor beta chain came from a study of blood T cell repertoires in COVID-19. Sequencing used immunoSEQ multiplex PCR; TCRdb keeps in-frame clones, though not all of them. The sample yields about 300,000 clones, about 91% seen once. The sample holds one count of this clone. The CDR3 is 16 residues long. Trimming cost V 4 bases and J 7 bases, with 19 bases left between them. In germline, CDR1 is KGHDR, CDR2 SFDVKD. The chain is built from TRBV24-1 and TRBJ2-1; tentative D call: TRBD2 (6 bases). Sequencing was carried out using peripheral blood. This sequence originates from a woman aged 25 to 39 who had recovered from COVID-19. As DNA, the CDR3 is TGTGCCACCAGTGACCCCGGGACTGAGGAAGGTAATGAGCAGTTCTTC. This encodes CATSDPGTEEGNEQFF.